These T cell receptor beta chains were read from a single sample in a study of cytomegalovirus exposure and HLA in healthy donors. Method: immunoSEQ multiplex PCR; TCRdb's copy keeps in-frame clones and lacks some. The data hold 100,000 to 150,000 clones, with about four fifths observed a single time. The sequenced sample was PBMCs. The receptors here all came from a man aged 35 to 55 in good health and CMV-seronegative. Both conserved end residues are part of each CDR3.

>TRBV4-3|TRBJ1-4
CASSQDGGRSNEKLFF
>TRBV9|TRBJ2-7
CASSDGTSIYEQYF
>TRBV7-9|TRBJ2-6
CASSLGSGLRPSGANVLTF
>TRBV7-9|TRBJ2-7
CASSSRHEDYEQYF
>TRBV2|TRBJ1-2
CASSGRGTGGGYTF
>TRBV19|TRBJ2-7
CASSIQGTYEQYF
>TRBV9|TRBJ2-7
CASSAPGTGSYEQYF
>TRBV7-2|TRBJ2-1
CASSFLTGYNEQFF
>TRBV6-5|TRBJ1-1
CASSPRGGAEAFF
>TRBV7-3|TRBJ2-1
CASSLTGGYYNEQFF
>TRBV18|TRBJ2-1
CASSLGNSRNEQFF
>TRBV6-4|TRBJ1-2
CASSVTANYGYTF
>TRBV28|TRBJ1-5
CASSIDREDQPQHF
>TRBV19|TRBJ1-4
CASSMAPTDANEKLFF
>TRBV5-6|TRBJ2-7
CASSLASTTYEQYF
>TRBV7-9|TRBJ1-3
CASSLGTPGNTIYF
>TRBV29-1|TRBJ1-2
CSAWTGGGYTF
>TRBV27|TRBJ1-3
CASSDRGYPGNTIYF
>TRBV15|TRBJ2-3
CATSREYRGTDTQYF
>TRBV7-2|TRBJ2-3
CASSLGQSDTQYF
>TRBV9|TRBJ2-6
CASKREGANVLTF
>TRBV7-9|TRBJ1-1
CASSRQGSAFF
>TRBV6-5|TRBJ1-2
CASRRQGNYGYTF
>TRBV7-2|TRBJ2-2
CASSLFGQANTGELFF
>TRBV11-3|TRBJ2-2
CASSHRGRGITGELFF
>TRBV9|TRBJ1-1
CASSGDGTPNTEAFF
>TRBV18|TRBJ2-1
CASSPDRLNEQFF
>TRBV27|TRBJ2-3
CASSLSLAGGPSTDTQYF
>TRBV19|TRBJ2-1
CASSWATSGGDNEQFF
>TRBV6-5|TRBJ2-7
CASSYGQGGTYEQYF
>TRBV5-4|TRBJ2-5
CASSSTGETQYF
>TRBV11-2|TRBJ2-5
CASSLGRVAETQYF
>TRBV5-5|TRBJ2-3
CASSLGLGGGTADTQYF
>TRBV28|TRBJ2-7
CASSLQGLPYEQYF
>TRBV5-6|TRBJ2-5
CASSPGTGGAGETQYF
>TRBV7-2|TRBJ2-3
CASSSRFDTQYF
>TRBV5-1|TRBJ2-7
CASSDPGGVGYEQYF
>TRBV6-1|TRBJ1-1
CASSEGPTGVEAFF
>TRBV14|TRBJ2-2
CASTPHPTGELFF
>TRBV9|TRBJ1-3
CASSVADRISGNTIYF
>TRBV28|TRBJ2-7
CASSFGGFYEQYF
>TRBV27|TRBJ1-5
CASSSGQRNQPQHF
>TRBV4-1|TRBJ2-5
CASSHLFHQETQYF
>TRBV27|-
CASSLERIGSYEQYF
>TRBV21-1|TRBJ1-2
CASSRYREGGGYTF
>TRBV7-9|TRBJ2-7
CASSFLQGSGQYF
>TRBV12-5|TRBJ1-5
CASGGDRGRRVQPQHF
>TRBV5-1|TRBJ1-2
CASSFGAGSNYGYTF
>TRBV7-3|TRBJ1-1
CASSLSMNTEAFF
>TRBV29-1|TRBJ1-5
CSVGLSNQPQHF
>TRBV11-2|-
CASSRRQGTGYEQYF
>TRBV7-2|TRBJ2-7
CASSPKTGTAYEQYF
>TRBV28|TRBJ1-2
CASSLSYGYTF
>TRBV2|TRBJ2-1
CASSETGEEMNLRFF
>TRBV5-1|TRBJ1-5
CASSPGSNQPQHF